Described below is a single TCR beta chain sequence and its context. Its cognate antigen is unknown. Cultured CD4+ T cell DNA was sequenced using the Oncomine TCR Beta short-read assay. TCRdb reprocessed the PCR reads via MiXCR and lists one record per CDR3 protein. The profile shows under 3,500 distinct CDR3 sequences, more than 70% of them singletons. The data belong to a study of vaccination and CD4 T cells after COVID-19. Across the whole study: Diagnosis preceded the drawing of post-COVID samples by a median approximately 96 days (range 35 to 161).

The sample's treatment: 10-day PBMC culture with coronavirus spike peptide pools or control peptides (ViraFEST assay). Some 2 million PBMCs were grown per well alongside approximately 9.2 IU/ml IL-2 and 7.5 to 10 ug/ml peptide pools. The CDR3 length is 11 residues. Trimming removed 2 bases at V and 6 bases at J, with 5 bases between. The source of this sequence is a human donor who had recovered from COVID-19. The chain recombines TRBV12-3 or TRBV12-4 with TRBJ2-7; D possibly corresponds to TRBD1 (5 bases). What was sequenced was CD4+ T cells from blood, cultured in vitro. Written as DNA, the CDR3 is TGTGCCAGCAGTTTACAGGGCGAGCAGTACTTC. Amino acid sequence: CASSLQGEQYF.